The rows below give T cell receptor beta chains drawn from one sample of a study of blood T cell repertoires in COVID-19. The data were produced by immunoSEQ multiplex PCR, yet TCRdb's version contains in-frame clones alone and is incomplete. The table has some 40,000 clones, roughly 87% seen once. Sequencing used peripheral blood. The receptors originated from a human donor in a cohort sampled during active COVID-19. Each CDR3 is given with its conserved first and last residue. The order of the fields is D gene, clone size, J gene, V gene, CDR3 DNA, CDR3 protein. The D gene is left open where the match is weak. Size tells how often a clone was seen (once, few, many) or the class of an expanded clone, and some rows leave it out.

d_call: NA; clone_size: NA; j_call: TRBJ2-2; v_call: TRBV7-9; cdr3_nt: TGTGCCAGCAGCCACCCGGGGGGCTCGAACACCGGGGAGCTGTTTTTT; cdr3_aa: CASSHPGGSNTGELFF
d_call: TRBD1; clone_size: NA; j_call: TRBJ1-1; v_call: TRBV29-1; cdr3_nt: TGCAGCGTTAGTTCGGGACAGGGCACCATGAACACTGAAGCTTTCTTT; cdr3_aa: CSVSSGQGTMNTEAFF
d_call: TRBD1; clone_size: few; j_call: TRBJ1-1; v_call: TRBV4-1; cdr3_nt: TGCGCCAGCAGCCAGACGTTTGACAGGGTTAACACTGAAGCTTTCTTT; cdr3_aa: CASSQTFDRVNTEAFF
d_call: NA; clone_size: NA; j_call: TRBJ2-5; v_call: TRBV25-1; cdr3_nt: TGTGCCAGCAGTGACAACAGGGGGGGAGAGACCCAGTACTTC; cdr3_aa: CASSDNRGGETQYF
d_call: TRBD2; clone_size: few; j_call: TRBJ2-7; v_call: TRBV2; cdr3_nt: TGTGCCAGCAGAGGACTAGGCCGAAACGAGCAGTACTTC; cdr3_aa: CASRGLGRNEQYF
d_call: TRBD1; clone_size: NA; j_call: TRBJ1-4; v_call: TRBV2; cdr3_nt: TGTGCCAGCAGGCGACAGGGATCAACTAATGAAAAACTGTTTTTT; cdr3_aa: CASRRQGSTNEKLFF
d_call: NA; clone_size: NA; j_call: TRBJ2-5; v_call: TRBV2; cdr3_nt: TGTGCCAGCAGTGAATCAGTTATAGGAGGGACCCAGTACTTC; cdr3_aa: CASSESVIGGTQYF
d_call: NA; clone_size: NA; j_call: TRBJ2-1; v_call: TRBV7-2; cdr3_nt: TGTGCCAGCAGCTTAGCAGGGAGAGCCTACAATGAGCAGTTCTTC; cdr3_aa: CASSLAGRAYNEQFF
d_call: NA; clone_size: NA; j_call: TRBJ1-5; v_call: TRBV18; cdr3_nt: TGTGCCAGCTCACCACGGACAGCATCTAGCAATCAGCCCCAGCATTTT; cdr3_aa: CASSPRTASSNQPQHF
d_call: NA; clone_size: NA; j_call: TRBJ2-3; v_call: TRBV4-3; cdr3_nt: TGCGCCAGCAGCCAAGAGACTAGCACAGATACGCAGTATTTT; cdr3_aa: CASSQETSTDTQYF
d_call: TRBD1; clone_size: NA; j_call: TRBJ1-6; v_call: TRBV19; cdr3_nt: TGTGCCAGTAGTATAGAAGGGACAGTTGGATCACCCCTCCACTTT; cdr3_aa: CASSIEGTVGSPLHF
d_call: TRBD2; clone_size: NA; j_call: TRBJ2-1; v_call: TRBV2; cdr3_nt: TGTGCCAGCAGAGTACTAGCGGGAGCAAGTGAGCAGTTCTTC; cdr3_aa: CASRVLAGASEQFF
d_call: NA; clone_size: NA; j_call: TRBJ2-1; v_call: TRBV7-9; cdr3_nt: TGTGCCAGCAGCTTAGTGTCCTCTGAGCAGTTCTTC; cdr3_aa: CASSLVSSEQFF
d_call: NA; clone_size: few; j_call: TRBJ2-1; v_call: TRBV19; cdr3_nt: TGTGCCAGTAGGCTCCGGGGAGAGTCCTACAATGAGCAGTTCTTC; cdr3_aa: CASRLRGESYNEQFF
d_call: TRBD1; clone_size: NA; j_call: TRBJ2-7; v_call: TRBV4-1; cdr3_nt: TGCGCCAGCAGCCAAAGGGACAGATACGAGCAGTACTTC; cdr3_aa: CASSQRDRYEQYF
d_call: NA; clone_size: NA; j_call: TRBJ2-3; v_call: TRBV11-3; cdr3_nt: TGTGCCAGCAGCTTAACAGGGTCGGATACGCAGTATTTT; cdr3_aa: CASSLTGSDTQYF
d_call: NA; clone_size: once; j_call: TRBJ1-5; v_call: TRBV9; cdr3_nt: TGTGCCAGCAGCGTAGGGGCAGTGAGCAATCAGCCCCAGCATTTT; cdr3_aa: CASSVGAVSNQPQHF
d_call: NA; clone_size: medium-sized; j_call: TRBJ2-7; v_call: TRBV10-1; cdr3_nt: TGCGCCAGCAGTGCCTCGGGCTACGAGCAGTACTTC; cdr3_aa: CASSASGYEQYF
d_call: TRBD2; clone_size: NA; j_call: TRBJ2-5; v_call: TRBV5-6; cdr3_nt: TGTGCCAGCAGCTTGGAGGCGGGGGGACAAGAGACCCAGTACTTC; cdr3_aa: CASSLEAGGQETQYF
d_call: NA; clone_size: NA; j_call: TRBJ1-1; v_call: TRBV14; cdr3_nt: TGTGCCAGCAGCCAAGTCAGGGTAGGCGAAGCTTTCTTT; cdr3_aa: CASSQVRVGEAFF
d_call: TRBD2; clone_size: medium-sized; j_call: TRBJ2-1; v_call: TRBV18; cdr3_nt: TGTGCCAGCTCATCAGCGGGAGATGAGCAGTTCTTC; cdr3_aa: CASSSAGDEQFF
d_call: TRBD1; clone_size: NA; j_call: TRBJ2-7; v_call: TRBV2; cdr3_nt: TGTGCCGGGACGGGACAGGGCTCCTACGAGCAGTACTTC; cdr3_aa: CAGTGQGSYEQYF
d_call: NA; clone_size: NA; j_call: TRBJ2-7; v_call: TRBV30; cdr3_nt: TGTGCCTGGAGTGTACATAGCGCGTCCTACGAGCAGTACTTC; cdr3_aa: CAWSVHSASYEQYF
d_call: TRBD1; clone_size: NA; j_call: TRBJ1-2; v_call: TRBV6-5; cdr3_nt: TGTGCCAGCAGTTCCCCGGGACAGGGGGCTACCGGCTACACCTTC; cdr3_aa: CASSSPGQGATGYTF
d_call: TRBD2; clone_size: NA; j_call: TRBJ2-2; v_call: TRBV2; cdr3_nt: TGTGCCAGCAGTGAAGAGCGAATAGCGGGAGGTCCCGGGGAGCTGTTTTTT; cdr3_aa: CASSEERIAGGPGELFF
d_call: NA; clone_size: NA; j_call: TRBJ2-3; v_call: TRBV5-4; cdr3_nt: TGTGCCAGCAGCTTGGGGGGGGGCGGAGATACGCAGTATTTT; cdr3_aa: CASSLGGGGDTQYF
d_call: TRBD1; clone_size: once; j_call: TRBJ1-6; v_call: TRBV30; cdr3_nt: TGTGCCTTCCGGGACAGGGGATTGGGACAGGGTTCACCCCTCCACTTT; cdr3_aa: CAFRDRGLGQGSPLHF
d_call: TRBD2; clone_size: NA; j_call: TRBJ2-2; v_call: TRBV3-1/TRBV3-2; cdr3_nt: TGTGCCAGCAGCCAACGGGGGGGGAGCCTCGCGAACACCGGGGAGCTGTTTTTT; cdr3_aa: CASSQRGGSLANTGELFF
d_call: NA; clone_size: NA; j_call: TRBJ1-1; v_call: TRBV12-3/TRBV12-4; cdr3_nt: TGTGCCAGCCTGTTGAACACTGAAGCTTTCTTT; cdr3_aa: CASLLNTEAFF
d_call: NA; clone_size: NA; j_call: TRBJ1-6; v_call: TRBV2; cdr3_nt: TGTGCCAGCAGTGAATCCGGACTCAATAATTCACCCCTCCACTTT; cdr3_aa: CASSESGLNNSPLHF
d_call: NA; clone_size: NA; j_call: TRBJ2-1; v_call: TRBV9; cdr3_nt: TGTGCCAGCAGCGTAGCGAGCGGAACCTACAATGAGCAGTTCTTC; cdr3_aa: CASSVASGTYNEQFF
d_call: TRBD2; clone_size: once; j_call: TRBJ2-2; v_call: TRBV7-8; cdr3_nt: TGTGCCAGCAGCTCAAGGGAGGGAGTGGGCACCGGGGAGCTGTTTTTT; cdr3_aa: CASSSREGVGTGELFF
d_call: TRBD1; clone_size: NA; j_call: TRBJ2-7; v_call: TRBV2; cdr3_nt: TGTGCCAGCCGGGACAGGGTCTACGAGCAGTACTTC; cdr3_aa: CASRDRVYEQYF
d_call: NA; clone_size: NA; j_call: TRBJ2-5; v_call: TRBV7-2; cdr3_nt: TGTGCCAGCAGCTTAGGAGGGACCCAGTACTTC; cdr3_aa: CASSLGGTQYF
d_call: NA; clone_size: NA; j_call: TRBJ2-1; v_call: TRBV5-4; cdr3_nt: TGTGCCAGCAGCTTGAACGGCGGGGCAACCTACAATGAGCAGTTCTTC; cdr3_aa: CASSLNGGATYNEQFF
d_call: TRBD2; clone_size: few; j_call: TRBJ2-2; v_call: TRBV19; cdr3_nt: TGTGCCACCCTATCTAGCAGGGAGGGCACCGGGGAGCTGTTTTTT; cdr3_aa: CATLSSREGTGELFF
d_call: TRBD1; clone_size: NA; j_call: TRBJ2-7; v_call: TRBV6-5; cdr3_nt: TGTGCCAGCAGTTACTGGGACAGGGGTTACGAGCAGTACTTC; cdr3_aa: CASSYWDRGYEQYF
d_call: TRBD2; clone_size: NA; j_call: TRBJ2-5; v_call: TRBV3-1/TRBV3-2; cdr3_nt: TGTGCCAGCAGTCCGACTAGCGGGCTCCAAGAGACCCAGTACTTC; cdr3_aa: CASSPTSGLQETQYF
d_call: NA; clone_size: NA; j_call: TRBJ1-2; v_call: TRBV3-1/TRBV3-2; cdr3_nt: TGTGCCAGCAGCCAACTGGACTTCTCCGGATATGGCTACACCTTC; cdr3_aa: CASSQLDFSGYGYTF
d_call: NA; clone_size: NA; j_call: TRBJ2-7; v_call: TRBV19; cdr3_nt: TGTGCCAGTAGTATAGGAGATGGGCCCCTCTACGAGCAGTACTTC; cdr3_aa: CASSIGDGPLYEQYF
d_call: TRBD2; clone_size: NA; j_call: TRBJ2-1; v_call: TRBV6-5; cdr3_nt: TGTGCCAGCAGACTAGCGGGTGAAGGGAATGAGCAGTTCTTC; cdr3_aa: CASRLAGEGNEQFF
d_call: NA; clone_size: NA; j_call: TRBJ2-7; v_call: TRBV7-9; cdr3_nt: TGTGCCAGCAGCTTAGACCCCCCCCAGGGAAGCTCCTACGAGCAGTACTTC; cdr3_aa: CASSLDPPQGSSYEQYF
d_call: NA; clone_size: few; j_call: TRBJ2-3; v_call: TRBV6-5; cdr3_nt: TGTGCCAGCAGCCCCTCTGTGCGGGATACGCAGTATTTT; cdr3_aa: CASSPSVRDTQYF
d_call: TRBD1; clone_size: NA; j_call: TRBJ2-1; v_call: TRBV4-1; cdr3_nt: TGCGCCAGCAGCCAGAACACAGGGGTAGATGAGCAGTTCTTC; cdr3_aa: CASSQNTGVDEQFF
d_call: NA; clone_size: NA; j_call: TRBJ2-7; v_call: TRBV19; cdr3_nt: TGTGCCAGTAGTATGGCGGGGGCCCAATCCGGCGAGCAGTACTTC; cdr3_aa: CASSMAGAQSGEQYF
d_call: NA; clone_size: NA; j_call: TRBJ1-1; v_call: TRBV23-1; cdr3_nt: TGCGCCAGCAGTCGTAGAGGGCTAAAAACTGAAGCTTTCTTT; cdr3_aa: CASSRRGLKTEAFF
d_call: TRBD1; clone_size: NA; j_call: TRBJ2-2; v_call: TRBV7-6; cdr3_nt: TGTGCCAGCAGCTTAGTCAGGGGGAAGAACACCGGGGAGCTGTTTTTT; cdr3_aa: CASSLVRGKNTGELFF